Listed below are T cell receptor beta chains from one sample, sequenced in a study of siplizumab effects on memory and regulatory T cells. Profiling relied on immunoSEQ multiplex PCR, and the TCRdb table lists in-frame clones only, not all of them. The sample contains tens of thousands of clones, roughly 86% of which appear only once. Material: Tregs sorted from blood. These receptors were obtained from a human donor in good health. The CDR3 runs from the conserved cysteine through the conserved F or W. D genes are given only for firm matches. Some rows mark clone size as missing; the rest say once, few, many or name a class of expanded clone.

V gene	D gene	J gene	clone size	CDR3 protein
TRBV5-6	NA	TRBJ1-2	NA	CASSLGALNYTF
TRBV4-3	NA	TRBJ2-3	NA	CASSQGGKLSTDTQYF
TRBV7-9	TRBD1	TRBJ1-1	NA	CASSPLRDRGQEGAEAFF
TRBV7-9	NA	TRBJ2-3	NA	CASSPRGPDTQYF
TRBV6-5	NA	TRBJ1-5	NA	CASSSVSTGIDQPQHF
TRBV29-1	NA	TRBJ1-2	NA	CSSGTAAYSPYGYTF
TRBV5-1	NA	TRBJ1-1	NA	CASSLTGVDGTEAFF
TRBV7-9	TRBD1	TRBJ2-7	NA	CASSLYRGLTYEQYF
TRBV7-9	TRBD1	TRBJ2-1	NA	CASRLTGVGNEQFF
TRBV6-6	NA	TRBJ2-1	NA	CASRTGLSYNEQFF
TRBV5-1	NA	TRBJ1-2	NA	CASSLSGGNYGYTF
TRBV15	NA	TRBJ2-7	NA	CATSRESSHEQYF
TRBV27	TRBD1	TRBJ1-3	NA	CASSRRPTGDTIYF
TRBV7-3	TRBD2	TRBJ2-1	NA	CASSPERGSEQFF
TRBV6-6	TRBD1	TRBJ1-6	NA	CASSLEGQGHSPLHF
TRBV7-9	NA	TRBJ2-2	NA	CASLKGGYTGELFF
TRBV9	NA	TRBJ2-7	NA	CASSVGGGVRAGEQYF
TRBV5-6	TRBD2	TRBJ2-3	NA	CASSWGRRGSGGSTDTQYF
TRBV27	NA	TRBJ2-7	NA	CASSLYLDTYEQYF
TRBV6-1	NA	TRBJ2-3	few	CATGEDGDTQYF
TRBV19	NA	TRBJ1-3	NA	CASIGNTIYF
TRBV2	NA	TRBJ1-3	once	CASSGLGKSGNTIYF
TRBV2	TRBD2	TRBJ2-1	NA	CASSEDGLAEIDEQFF
TRBV28	NA	TRBJ1-6	NA	CASSPGRNSPLHF